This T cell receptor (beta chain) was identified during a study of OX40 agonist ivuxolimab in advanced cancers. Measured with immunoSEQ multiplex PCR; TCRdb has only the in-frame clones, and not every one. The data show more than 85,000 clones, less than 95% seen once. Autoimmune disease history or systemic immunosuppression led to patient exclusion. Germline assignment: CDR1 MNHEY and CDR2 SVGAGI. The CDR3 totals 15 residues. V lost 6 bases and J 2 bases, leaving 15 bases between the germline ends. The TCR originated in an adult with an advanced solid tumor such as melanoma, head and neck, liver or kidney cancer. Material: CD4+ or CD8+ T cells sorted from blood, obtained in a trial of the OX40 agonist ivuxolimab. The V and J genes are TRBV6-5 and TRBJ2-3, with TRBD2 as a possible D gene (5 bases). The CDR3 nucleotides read TGTGCCAGCAGATTCCGGGGTAGCAACACAGATACGCAGTATTTT. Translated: CASRFRGSNTDTQYF.